This T cell receptor (beta chain) was captured in a study of radiotherapy plus CTLA-4 blockade in lung cancer. Produced via immunoSEQ multiplex PCR; TCRdb's table is partial and in-frame only. The repertoire holds about 83,000 clones, with about 79% as singletons. The study treated chemo-refractory metastatic non-small-cell lung cancer patients with focal radiation plus ipilimumab CTLA-4 blockade. Trimming left V 4 bases short and J 6 bases short, with 19 bases between. The CDR3 contains 15 residues. CDR1 SGHRS and CDR2 YFSETQ come from the germline V gene. As to this clone: Its target is unknown.

Study results and caveats: In blood, after radiotherapy plus ipilimumab, tumor-derived TCR clones expanded.

The clonotype comes from a human donor with non-small cell lung cancer who had a partial response to radiotherapy plus ipilimumab. Some clones in this sample may be carry-over from other donors' samples. The V gene is TRBV5-1, the J gene TRBJ1-2, with a possible D match to TRBD1 (6 bases). The specimen comprised peripheral blood, sampled from a patient treated with radiotherapy plus ipilimumab. The CDR3 DNA reads as TGCGCCAGCAGCCGTGATTCAGGGGAGGGGGATGGCTACACCTTC. This gives the protein CASSRDSGEGDGYTF. The variable domain in full, completed from reference TRBV5-1 and TRBJ1-2, reads KAGVTQTPRYLIKTRGQQVTLSCSPISGHRSVSWYQQTPGQGLQFLFEYFSETQRNKGNFPGRFSGRQFSNSRSEMNVSTLELGDSALYLCASSRDSGEGDGYTFGSGTRLTVV.